Sequencing of this T cell receptor beta chain was carried out in a study of T cells after yellow fever vaccination (dated by TCRdb to the late 2010s). Notes on the research overall: Libraries from fractions with low cell numbers were prepared with the SMART-Seq v4 Ultra Low Input RNA kit. Bulk TCR alpha and beta repertoires were sequenced longitudinally to track T-cell clones before and after primary and booster YFV17D yellow fever vaccination. Two healthy male donors made up the cohort, one aged 18 to 29 years and the other aged 30 to 40 years. Blood was drawn at multiple timepoints before and after primary and secondary immunization, with bulk PBMC replicates and cell subsets isolated.

The treatment or condition label, read with the paper, signifies: live attenuated yellow fever vaccine strain. A standard Ficoll-Paque protocol was used to isolate PBMCs from peripheral blood. Dynabeads CD4 and CD8 positive selection kits were used to isolate the CD4 and CD8 T-cell fractions. RNA was extracted with TriZol from bulk PBMCs, CD4 and CD8 fractions, and dextramer-positive and dextramer-negative fractions. The paper as a whole reports these results and caveats: FACS-sorted repertoires could contain abundant contaminating clonotypes from the bulk population, so computational filtering was required. Compared with the primary T-cell response, the secondary T-cell response was faster but weaker, reaching its peak on day 5 rather than on day 15. After the booster, most clones that had expanded after primary vaccination were detected again (approximately 97% of CD4 and under 90% of CD8), suggesting broad maintenance of memory. A small fraction of clonotypes showed up in both the CD4 and CD8 compartments, probably as a result of convergent recombination. Only a couple of donors were included in the study, so the extent to which the findings can be generalized is limited.

TCR cDNA was made using 5'RACE template switching, a step that added a universal primer site and unique molecular identifiers. cDNA synthesis was primed from both the TCR alpha and TCR beta constant segments. Library amplification used two PCR steps, and the second PCR step added sample barcodes and sequencing adapters. Sequencing of the libraries was done on either Illumina HiSeq 2500 (2x100 bp) or NovaSeq (2x150 bp). In the original analysis: MIGEC was used to demultiplex reads and collapse the reads into UMI consensus sequences, and MiXCR was used for V(D)J alignment. Vaccine-responding clonotypes were identified with edgeR using replicate PBMC samples, with FDR below 0.01 and a log2 fold change above 5 up to day 15 being required. CD4 or CD8 identity was assigned to each bulk clonotype according to whether the clonotype was present at higher abundance in the sequenced CD4 repertoire or the sequenced CD8 repertoire. The public reads were run again by TCRdb, first through fastp at Q25 and then through MiXCR, and only productive beta chains were kept. Each CDR3 protein gets just one entry, which takes the most common genes and DNA from the rows behind it. TCRdb's processing, not the study's, gives the V and J calls here. Here the sample has under 95,000 distinct CDR3 sequences; around 7.8% occur a single time. Clones ranked in the top ten supply 25% to 35% of the sample.

The germline ends are 4 bases apart after V is trimmed by 1 base and J by 3 bases. For CDR1 and CDR2, the germline V gene (reference sequence) lists SEHNR and FQNEAQ. The CDR3 runs 13 residues from the cysteine to the phenylalanine. Only CDR3 DNA is held: 39 bases, read in frame from base 1. This clonotype has at least ten counts. Its specific antigen is unknown. It has no much larger one-base neighbor in the sample; base qualities were not kept. The specimen was CD8+ T cells sorted from PBMCs, collected around 10 days after the first yellow fever vaccination. This chain is built from TRBV7-9 and TRBJ2-1; no D segment can be confidently identified. This TCR derives from a young man who received the YFV17D yellow fever vaccine. This receptor carries the CDR3 CASSLGDYNEQFF. The bases read TGTGCCAGCAGCTTAGGGGACTACAATGAGCAGTTCTTC.